These 7 T cell receptor beta chains came from one sample sequenced in a study of human T cells and chemical hapten exposure. Time point denoted: patch test 3, about 24 weeks after DPC sensitization. The treatment is: therapeutic diphenylcyclopropenone sensitization with weekly scalp DPC. From the RACE reads, TCRdb called clonotypes with MiXCR, one entry per CDR3 protein. The profile covers approximately 160,000 distinct CDR3 sequences, with 28% appearing a single time and 2.1% taken by the ten largest. The sample was whole blood, taken in connection with sensitization to the hapten diphenylcyclopropenone (DPC). These receptors came from a woman between 18 and 29 years old with alopecia areata. Some clones in this sample may be carry-over from other donors' samples.

This clonotype was counted between two and nine times. The CDR3 region is CASSLVSTDTQYF. CDR3 bases: TGTGCCAGCAGCTTAGTGTCCACAGATACGCAGTATTTT. The chain employs TRBV11-2 and TRBJ2-3; unclear D gene. In germline, CDR1 is SGHAT, CDR2 FQNNGV. V lost 1 base to trimming and J lost 2 bases, with 4 bases between them. This CDR3 comprises 13 residues.

This clonotype has just a few counts. V usage is TRBV6-2 or TRBV6-3 and J usage is TRBJ2-3; possibly TRBD1 or TRBD2 for D (5 bases each). The CDR3 sequence is 16 residues long. In germline, CDR1 is MNHEY, CDR2 SVGEGT. The V and J ends lost 6 bases and 0 bases respectively, with 16 bases between them. The CDR3 sequence is CASRSRDQASTDTQYF. The DNA for the CDR3 is TGTGCCAGCAGAAGCAGGGACCAGGCTAGCACAGATACGCAGTATTTT.

A few counts support this clonotype. This chain uses TRBV5-1 with TRBJ2-7, with a weak D call TRBD1 (7 bases). Per germline, CDR1 SGHRS and CDR2 YFSETQ. V dropped 4 bases and J dropped 4 bases, with 18 bases sitting between them. The CDR3 extends over 15 amino acids. The CDR3 DNA sequence: TGCGCCAGCAGCAATGCGGGACAGCGGTTTTACGAGCAGTACTTC. Protein sequence: CASSNAGQRFYEQYF.

The chain couples TRBV4-3 to TRBJ2-7; D gene ambiguous. The CDR3 runs 14 residues. Germline V gives CDR1 LGHNA, CDR2 YSLEER. Trimming stripped 1 base from V and 5 bases from J, with 12 bases between. The CDR3 region is CASSQVLGMHEQYF. The CDR3 DNA follows: TGCGCCAGCAGCCAAGTCCTAGGGATGCACGAGCAGTACTTC.

The table lists this clonotype with a few counts. The J gene is TRBJ2-7, the V gene TRBV5-4; possibly TRBD2 for D (6 bases). This CDR3 has 14 amino acids. CDR1 and CDR2 from the germline V gene are SGHNT and YYREEE (reference sequence). Trimming took off 2 bases at V and 1 base at J, with 10 bases between the two ends. CDR3 DNA: TGTGCCAGCAGCTTCAGGAGGGAATCCTACGAGCAGTACTTC. Its protein is CASSFRRESYEQYF.

This clonotype has a handful of counts. J is TRBJ2-2 and V is TRBV7-3, with D unclear. Germline V CDR1 and CDR2: SGHTA, FQGTGA. The CDR3 sequence is 13 residues long. Trimming left V 2 bases short and J 3 bases short, with 4 bases between. The CDR3 protein is CASSLQYTGELFF. CDR3 nucleotides: TGTGCCAGCAGCTTACAATACACCGGGGAGCTGTTTTTT.

This clonotype turned up a few times. The CDR3 reads CATSESTGAGNTIYF. The CDR3 nucleotides read TGTGCCACCAGTGAGTCGACAGGGGCTGGAAACACCATATATTTT. This rearrangement joins TRBV24-1 to TRBJ1-3, with TRBD1 matching 8 bases. Germline CDR1 and CDR2: KGHDR and SFDVKD. This CDR3 has 15 residues. The J segment lost 2 bases and the V segment lost 4 bases, leaving 3 bases of the junction unmatched.